Following are 8 T cell receptor beta chains from one sample sequenced in a study of control samples from healthy donors and cancer patients. Assay used: immunoSEQ multiplex PCR; TCRdb lists only in-frame clones, some missing. The table shows fewer than 110,000 clones, with 75% to 90% occurring only once. The specimen sequenced was PBMCs. These receptor sequences come from a man aged 55 to 70 with lung cancer.

This chain connects TRBV11-3 to TRBJ1-1; TRBD1 aligns across 10 bases. CDR3 length equals 14 residues. Germline lookup yields CDR1 SGHNT and CDR2 YENEEA. Losses at the gene ends were 4 bases for V and 8 bases for J; bases not matched to a gene: 7. CDR3 residues: CASSYRQGAREAFF. DNA for the CDR3: TGTGCCAGCAGCTACAGACAGGGGGCCAGGGAAGCTTTCTTT.

This clone came up once. The CDR3 nucleotides are TGTGCCAGCAGCTTAACGGAACAGATGAACACTGAAGCTTTCTTT. Translating it yields CASSLTEQMNTEAFF. The chain combines TRBV7-3 with TRBJ1-1; D remains unclear. Trimming stripped 0 bases from V and 0 bases from J, with 8 bases between. The length of the CDR3 is 15 residues. The germline V gene has CDR1 SGHTA and CDR2 FQGTGA.

This clone was seen a single time. This chain connects TRBV6-5 to TRBJ2-7; either TRBD1 or TRBD2 may fit D (5 bases each). The CDR3 runs to 14 residues. The V and J ends lost 7 bases and 5 bases respectively, with 18 bases between them. Germline CDR1 and CDR2: MNHEY and SVGAGI. CDR3 coding DNA: TGTGCCAGCAACTCAGGGACCCGGGGACACGAGCAGTACTTC. Translated, it gives CASNSGTRGHEQYF.

This clone came up once. Sequence at one end of the junction differs from germline and may be a read error. The chain joins TRBV12-3 or TRBV12-4 to TRBJ1-2, with D unclear. The CDR3 extends over 13 amino acids. The CDR3 reads CANSYGAHYGYTF. CDR3 bases: TGTGCCAACAGTTACGGCGCGCACTATGGCTACACCTTC.

The V gene is TRBV14, the J gene TRBJ2-2; D is unclear. This CDR3 region has 15 residues. Germline V lookup: CDR1 SGHDN, CDR2 FVKESK. The V gene lost 0 bases and the J gene lost 0 bases, with 5 bases spanning the gap. CDR3 coding DNA: TGTGCCAGCAGCCAAGATATCACGAACACCGGGGAGCTGTTTTTT. Protein sequence: CASSQDITNTGELFF.

The J gene is TRBJ1-1, the V gene TRBV7-2; 8 bases map to TRBD1. The CDR3 length is 14 residues. Germline CDR1 is SGHTA and CDR2 is FQGNSA. The junction had 4 bases not matched to a gene; V was cut back by 3 bases and J by 4 bases. Written as DNA, the CDR3 is TGTGCCAGCAGCTTCTTTACAGGGGGCACTGAAGCTTTCTTT. Its protein is CASSFFTGGTEAFF.

The chain combines TRBV5-1 with TRBJ1-6; D is perhaps TRBD1 (5 bases). Germline CDR1 reads SGHRS; CDR2 reads YFSETQ. This CDR3 contains 14 residues. Trimming took off 5 bases at V and 10 bases at J, with 16 bases between the two ends. The CDR3, as DNA: TGCGCCAGCAGTCTGACGGACCCAGGGTCACCCCTCCACTTT. It codes for CASSLTDPGSPLHF.

CDR3 coding DNA: TGTGCCAGCAGCAAAGAAGGGACAGGCAATCAGCCCCAGCATTTT. This codes for CASSKEGTGNQPQHF. The chain employs TRBV21-1 and TRBJ1-5; TRBD1 is the table's D call and was not checked against the DNA. TRBV21-1 is a recognized pseudogene. The CDR3 is made up of 15 amino acids.